This TCR beta chain was retrieved from a study of metastatic and nonmetastatic thyroid tumors. As for the study in general: Thyroid patients, malignant and benign, had repertoires compared across blood and tumor or nodule tissue. Broader study findings: Versus benign nodules, malignant thyroid tumors reportedly had significantly higher TCR beta diversity, in blood and tumor.

On this clone itself: Its specificity is unknown.

Original analysis: The authors used CDR3 differences across clinicopathological groups to build a distant-metastasis classifier for papillary thyroid cancer. MiXCR was used by TCRdb to re-call the PCR reads. The V and J calls come from TCRdb's annotation, not from the publication. The data contain roughly 4,100 clones, roughly a fifth of them seen just once; the ten biggest clones take up 33%. All patients were untreated before thyroid surgery. The clonotype comes from a male donor with papillary thyroid cancer or a benign thyroid nodule (not recorded which). Some clones in this sample may be carry-over from other donors' samples. The sequenced material came from tumor tissue.

Here the CDR3 DNA reads TGTGCCTGGAGTGTACAAACGGTCGGCTCTACGGGCGAAAAACTGTTTTTT. Its translation: CAWSVQTVGSTGEKLFF. The rearrangement uses TRBV30 and TRBJ1-4; no firm D call. From germline, CDR1 is GTSNPN and CDR2 SVGIG (reference sequence). Trimming removed 0 bases at V and 8 bases at J, with 22 bases between. The CDR3 is made up of 17 amino acids.